The present T cell receptor (beta chain) was sequenced within a study of T cell changes during pregnancy in multiple sclerosis. From germline, CDR1 is SGHNT and CDR2 YYREEE (reference sequence). The CDR3 is 17 residues long. V gave up 0 bases and J gave up 8 bases; unmatched junction bases: 12. Sequencing used immunoSEQ multiplex PCR; TCRdb keeps in-frame clones, though not all of them. The sample includes around 73,000 clones, roughly 92% of them seen just once. The sequence derives from a female donor in good health, enrolled as a control in a pregnancy study. V gene TRBV5-4 combines with J gene TRBJ2-1, with 9 bases aligning to TRBD2. The sequenced sample was peripheral blood, obtained in the third trimester of pregnancy. This chain's CDR3 is CASSLAGRLADSDEQFF. The CDR3 DNA is TGTGCCAGCAGCTTGGCCGGAAGACTAGCGGACAGCGATGAGCAGTTCTTC.